The 15 T cell receptor beta chains below all came from one sample that was sequenced in a study of T cell responses to AZD1222 COVID-19 vaccine. Only in-frame clones appear in the TCRdb table, and some are missing; sequencing was by immunoSEQ multiplex PCR. Here the sample spans about 190,000 clones, about 90% being singletons. Source: peripheral blood, taken on day 0 of MenACWY control vaccination. The source of these receptors is an adult in good health.

The V and J genes are TRBV18 and TRBJ1-3; TRBD1 aligns across 7 bases. The junction had 11 bases not matched to a gene; V was cut back by 5 bases and J by 1 base. Germline CDR1 KGHSH, CDR2 LQKENI. The length of the CDR3 is 17 residues. CDR3 DNA sequence: TGTGCCAGCTCATCAACCGGGACAGCAGTATCTGGAAACACCATATATTTT. Protein product: CASSSTGTAVSGNTIYF.

This chain links TRBV28 with TRBJ2-7; TRBD1 matches at 7 bases. J lost 1 base, V lost 6 bases, and 9 bases had no gene match. CDR3 length: 15 amino acids. Germline V gives CDR1 MDHEN, CDR2 SYDVKM. The CDR3 bases are TGTGCCAGCAGCCCAAACGGACAGGTGTCCTACGAGCAGTACTTC. Residues: CASSPNGQVSYEQYF.

The CDR3 bases are TGTGCCAGCAGTTCTCCAGGGTATGGCTACACCTTC. It encodes CASSSPGYGYTF. This sequence joins TRBV27 and TRBJ1-2; D may be TRBD1 (5 bases). The CDR3 is 12 amino acids. Deletions cut 4 bases from V and 5 bases from J, with 8 bases between. The germline V gene has CDR1 MNHEY and CDR2 SMNVEV (reference sequence).

This clone is a singleton in its sample. The chain joins TRBV30 to TRBJ2-2; no firm D call. CDR1 is GTSNPN and CDR2 is SVGIG in the germline V gene (reference sequence). Trimming took 4 bases from V and 6 from J, leaving 12 bases between them. The CDR3 is 13 amino acids. CDR3 DNA sequence: TGTGCCTGGACCCTCTGGGGTCCCGGGGAGCTGTTTTTT. This encodes CAWTLWGPGELFF.

This clone was observed once. The CDR3 loop reads CASSSLSLAGSSYNEQFF. The DNA of the CDR3 is TGTGCCAGCAGTTCTCTCTCACTAGCGGGAAGCTCCTACAATGAGCAGTTCTTC. The V and J genes are TRBV28 and TRBJ2-1; 10 nucleotides agree with TRBD2. CDR3 length equals 18 residues. J gave up 0 bases and V 4 bases, and 9 bases lay outside the gene matches. Germline CDR1 reads MDHEN; CDR2 reads SYDVKM.

The chain carries TRBV24-1 and TRBJ2-5, with 7 positions matching TRBD1. CDR3 length equals 15 residues. V lost 2 bases and J lost 4; bases outside the gene matches: 6. Germline CDR1 and CDR2: KGHDR and SFDVKD. Here the CDR3 DNA reads TGTGCCACCAGTGATTCGAGGGGGCCGGGAGAGACCCAGTACTTC. Protein product: CATSDSRGPGETQYF.

This chain joins TRBV27 and TRBJ2-7; D might be TRBD1 (6 bases). Germline values: CDR1 MNHEY, CDR2 SMNVEV (reference sequence). This CDR3 is 14 amino acids long. The V end lost 4 bases, the J end lost 4 bases, and 14 bases lay between the germline ends. CDR3 sequence reads: CASSYGRGKYEQYF. The CDR3 bases are TGTGCCAGCAGTTATGGCAGGGGTAAATACGAGCAGTACTTC.

The chain carries TRBV7-9 and TRBJ2-7, with TRBD1 matching over 9 bases. Germline CDR1 SEHNR, CDR2 FQNEAQ (reference sequence). V was clipped by 5 bases and J by 6 bases; unmatched bases: 5. CDR3 length equals 13 residues. CDR3 DNA: TGTGCCAGCAGCGCGGACAGGGGCCCCGAGCAGTACTTC. Encoded protein: CASSADRGPEQYF. The whole variable domain, remainder taken from reference TRBV7-9 and TRBJ2-7, is DTGVSQNPRHKITKRGQNVTFRCDPISEHNRLYWYRQTLGQGPEFLTYFQNEAQLEKSRLLSDRFSAERPKGSFSTLEIQRTEQGDSAMYLCASSADRGPEQYFGPGTRLTVT.

This clone was counted a single time. V is TRBV3-1 (or the pseudogene TRBV3-2) and J is TRBJ2-3; 12 nucleotides line up with TRBD2. The ends lost 0 bases at V and 6 bases at J; junction bases unmatched: 4. The CDR3 loop spans 16 amino acids. Germline V gene data show CDR1 as LGHDT and CDR2 as YNNKEL (reference sequence). CDR3 region: CASSQEGTSGWDTQYF. The CDR3 nucleotides are TGTGCCAGCAGCCAAGAAGGGACTAGCGGGTGGGATACGCAGTATTTT.

The chain recombines TRBV11-2 with TRBJ1-1; D gene unclear. Trimming left V 4 bases short and J 7 bases short, with 16 bases between. Germline CDR1 SGHAT, CDR2 FQNNGV. This CDR3 has 14 residues. DNA of the CDR3: TGTGCCAGCAGCTCCACGACACGACGGGGTGAAGCTTTCTTT. This sequence encodes CASSSTTRRGEAFF.

The chain joins TRBV18 to TRBJ1-1; D gene ambiguous. This CDR3 has 16 residues. Germline V lookup: CDR1 KGHSH, CDR2 LQKENI. V was cut by 3 bases and J by 1 base, with 15 bases left in between. This CDR3 is CASSPRNFDGNTEAFF. CDR3 coding DNA: TGTGCCAGCTCACCTCGCAATTTTGATGGGAACACTGAAGCTTTCTTT. Combining the CDR3 with reference TRBV18 and TRBJ1-1 gives the whole variable domain NAGVMQNPRHLVRRRGQEARLRCSPMKGHSHVYWYRQLPEEGLKFMVYLQKENIIDESGMPKERFSAEFPKEGPSILRIQQVVRGDSAAYFCASSPRNFDGNTEAFFGQGTRLTVV.

This chain links TRBV24-1 with TRBJ2-3; D remains unclear. CDR3 length: 13 amino acids. The V and J ends lost 3 bases and 4 bases respectively, with 7 bases between them. In germline, CDR1 is KGHDR, CDR2 SFDVKD. The CDR3 bases are TGTGCCACCAGTGATCAACCGGCAGATACGCAGTATTTT. It codes for CATSDQPADTQYF.

The V call is TRBV30, the J call TRBJ1-5; D gene unclear. CDR3 length equals 13 residues. The ends were cut back, 2 bases at V and 0 bases at J, with 5 bases in the middle. Germline V gene data show CDR1 as GTSNPN and CDR2 as SVGIG (reference sequence). In DNA, the CDR3 is TGTGCCTGGAGTCCCGGTAGCAATCAGCCCCAGCATTTT. Its protein is CAWSPGSNQPQHF.

The chain is built from TRBV28 and TRBJ1-1; tentatively, D is TRBD1 (5 bases). This CDR3 contains 14 residues. V lost 7 bases and J 8 bases, leaving 20 bases between the germline ends. CDR1 MDHEN and CDR2 SYDVKM come from the germline V gene. The CDR3 spells CASTPGGAGPEAFF. The CDR3 nucleotides are TGTGCCAGCACCCCAGGAGGGGCAGGTCCCGAAGCTTTCTTT.

This clone was counted once. The chain uses TRBV2 and TRBJ1-2; 7 bases fit TRBD1. Trimming took 6 bases from V and 4 from J; bases not matched to a gene: 5. The CDR3 is 13 amino acids. Germline V lookup: CDR1 SNHLY, CDR2 FYNNEI. The CDR3 DNA is TGTGCCAGCAGCGGGGGACAGCGCTATGGCTACACCTTC. Residues: CASSGGQRYGYTF.